This TCR beta chain was obtained from a study of blood T cell repertoires in COVID-19 (dated by TCRdb to about 2020). Context from the whole study: The collaborator samples originated in the United States, Italy and Spain and spanned the acute and convalescent phases of COVID-19. The material from the prospective study consisted of cDNA or gDNA derived from T cells, B-cell-depleted T cells, or PBMCs. The dataset comprised deeply sampled blood TCRbeta repertoires from subjects exposed to, actively infected with, or recovered from COVID-19. The repertoires were released in a freely available public database intended as a resource for research on the immune response to SARS-CoV-2. The samples were drawn from the first 160 participants of the ongoing ImmuneRACE study and from over a thousand subjects provided by 6 global collaborators. The sample metadata nearly always contained a de-identified subject ID, COVID-19 status, age in years and sex. Where HLA class I and class II types were available, the types were taken from metadata supplied by the sample provider, not from assay-based typing.

Results the study describes overall, beyond this receptor: Clinical and demographic metadata were provided uncurated, with the amount varying by source and participant.

With regard to this clone: Its antigen is unknown. No much larger clone exists at a distance of one base, and base qualities are not known.

TCRbeta CDR3 regions were amplified from genomic DNA using the immunoSEQ Assay, a bias-controlled multiplex PCR. As for the authors' bioinformatics: Nucleated cell counts per sample were estimated from amplification of reference gene primers within the assay. To quantify the absolute abundance of each unique TCRbeta CDR3 rearrangement, sequence reads were collapsed and filtered. For each sample, productive Simpson clonality was calculated as the square root of Simpson's diversity index over productive rearrangements. The clones in this table, taken by TCRdb from immuneACCESS, are in-frame only. Not every clone is retained; where verified, under half of the shortfall comes from an unresolved V gene, and the cause of the rest is unknown. That table furnishes V, J and clone size, whereas the DNA furnished D and trimming. The sample table contains 150,000 or so clones; only one count was recorded for 70% to 90% of them. The ten largest clonotypes hold under 7% of the sample.

One collaborating source in Seattle enrolled patients while the patients were actively infected and followed the patients over time throughout the course of disease. Whole blood was collected in K2EDTA tubes by collaborating institutions according to the institutions' own protocols. Collaborator samples were shipped for TCRbeta analysis as frozen whole blood, isolated PBMCs, or DNA extracted from either sample type. From V the trimming removes 7 bases and from J it removes 6 bases, while the gene matches leave 3 bases of the junction unaccounted for. From the germline V gene, CDR1 is MDHEN and CDR2 is SYDVKM. Reading from cysteine to phenylalanine, the CDR3 counts 12 amino acids. Left in the record is the CDR3 DNA by itself, 36 bases read in frame from the first base.

Sequenced sample: peripheral blood. This clonotype originated in a woman aged 45-60 years with COVID-19, enrolled during active disease. The rearranged chain carries TRBV28 and TRBJ1-5, and 7 junction bases match TRBD1. The CDR3 region: CASTDRVQPQHF. At the DNA level, the sequence is TGTGCCAGCACCGACAGGGTTCAGCCCCAGCATTTT.